This T cell receptor beta chain was sequenced for a study of response to subunit inactivated influenza vaccine. General study findings and limits: Authors suggested each seasonal flu vaccination may recruit only limited numbers of new T cells.

This CDR3 region has 12 residues. CDR1 KGHDR and CDR2 SFDVKD come from the germline V gene. V was pared by 4 bases and J by 7 bases, with 10 bases between. Remarks on this clonotype: Its target is not known.

MiXCR, run by TCRdb on the RT-PCR reads, gives a single entry per CDR3 protein. The table lists hundreds of thousands of distinct CDR3 sequences, approximately 17% of them singletons, with approximately 10% in the top ten. The chain links TRBV24-1 to TRBJ2-7; weak D call: TRBD1 (6 bases). The source material was PBMCs from blood, sampled about 5 days after vaccination. The source of this sequence is a man aged 50-59 years who received an inactivated influenza vaccine. This CDR3 reads CATSDWTEEQYF. The CDR3 DNA sequence: TGTGCCACCAGTGACTGGACAGAAGAGCAGTACTTC.